Listed below are T cell receptor beta chains from one sample, sequenced in a study of post-analysis software for immune sequencing data. One entry per CDR3 protein, called by TCRdb with MiXCR from the PCR reads. The table shows hundreds of thousands of distinct CDR3 sequences, with around 40% occurring only once. Sequencing was performed on blood. The receptors here all came from a girl aged 10 to 17 with multiple sclerosis. Both conserved end residues are part of each CDR3. The D gene is left open where the match is weak. Size values are once, few and many counts, or a class for expanded clones, and some rows have none.

cdr3_nt | cdr3_aa | j_call | v_call | clone_size | d_call
TGTGCCAGCAGTTCACAGGGGGCGGGGAGTGGCTACACCTTC | CASSSQGAGSGYTF | TRBJ1-2 | TRBV27 | few | TRBD1
TGTGCCAGCAGCTTGCAAGCGAGGTACGAAAATGAGCAGTTCTTC | CASSLQARYENEQFF | TRBJ2-1 | TRBV5-6 | - | -
TGTGCCACCAGTGTGGGGGGGGCTCAGAGCTCCTACGAGCAGTACTTC | CATSVGGAQSSYEQYF | TRBJ2-7 | TRBV24-1 | - | -
TGCAGTGCCTCAGGGACTAGCGGGAGCACAGATACGCAGTATTTT | CSASGTSGSTDTQYF | TRBJ2-3 | TRBV20-1 | - | TRBD2
TGTGCCAGCAGCCGACTACAGGAATCCTACAATGAGCAGTTCTTC | CASSRLQESYNEQFF | TRBJ2-1 | TRBV5-5 | few | -
TGTGCCAGCAGTCCCCTCCCAGGACGGATTTATGGCTACACCTTC | CASSPLPGRIYGYTF | TRBJ1-2 | TRBV27 | few | -
TGCGCCAGCAGACCGGGACTAAGAAAAGAGACCCAGTACTTC | CASRPGLRKETQYF | TRBJ2-5 | TRBV10-2 | - | TRBD2
TGCAGTGCTACCGATCCGCGAGGCGGGAGAAGGGAGGGTGAGCAGTTCTTC | CSATDPRGGRREGEQFF | TRBJ2-1 | TRBV20-1 | once | TRBD2
TGTGCCAGCAGTACAACGGACAGTGGGGGCTATGGCTACACCTTC | CASSTTDSGGYGYTF | TRBJ1-2 | TRBV6-5 | - | -
TGCAGCGTACCGGGACAGGGAAAAAACTATGGCTACACCTTC | CSVPGQGKNYGYTF | TRBJ1-2 | TRBV20-1 | - | TRBD1
TGTGCTAGTGGGCGACAGGGGGCCTTCTCCTACAATGAGCAGTTCTTC | CASGRQGAFSYNEQFF | TRBJ2-1 | TRBV12-5 | once | TRBD1
TGCAGTGCTAGAGTCGGGACCGGCTACAATGAGCAGTTCTTC | CSARVGTGYNEQFF | TRBJ2-1 | TRBV20-1 | few | -
TGTGCCAGCAGCCCGGAGTGGGGCACAGATACGCAGTATTTT | CASSPEWGTDTQYF | TRBJ2-3 | TRBV5-5 | few | -
TGCGCCAGCATGAGTGGTAGCGGAGAATTCTACGAGCAGTACTTC | CASMSGSGEFYEQYF | TRBJ2-7 | TRBV5-1 | - | -
TGTGCCAGCAGCTTAGTCCGGGACAACACTGAAGCTTTCTTT | CASSLVRDNTEAFF | TRBJ1-1 | TRBV7-9 | once | -
TGTGCCAGCAGTGGGCTGTTGGATGAGCAGTTCTTC | CASSGLLDEQFF | TRBJ2-1 | TRBV2 | - | -
TGTGCCAGCAGTTCCCGAACTAGCGGGAGACCCGAGCAGTACTTC | CASSSRTSGRPEQYF | TRBJ2-7 | TRBV12-3/TRBV12-4 | - | TRBD2
TGCAGCGTTACTAGCGGGAGAGGGGCAAGCTCCTACAATGAGCAGTTCTTC | CSVTSGRGASSYNEQFF | TRBJ2-1 | TRBV29-1 | - | TRBD2
TGTGCCAGCAGTGCGGGACTCTCCTACGAGCAGTACTTC | CASSAGLSYEQYF | TRBJ2-7 | TRBV12-3/TRBV12-4 | - | -
TGTGCCAGCAGTGTAAGGACGGGCGGGGGAGAGACCCAGTACTTC | CASSVRTGGGETQYF | TRBJ2-5 | TRBV25-1 | - | TRBD2
TGTGCCAGCAGCCCCGGGACAGGGGGATACAATGAGCAGTTCTTC | CASSPGTGGYNEQFF | TRBJ2-1 | TRBV6-5 | - | TRBD1
TGTGCCAGCAGCCAAGCTTTCTTT | CASSQAFF | TRBJ1-1 | TRBV12-3/TRBV12-4 | - | -
TGTGCCAGCACTGGAACAGCGATCGACTCCTATGGCTACACCTTC | CASTGTAIDSYGYTF | TRBJ1-2 | TRBV18 | - | -
TGTGCCAGCAGCATATTAGCGGGAGGGAACTACAATGAGCAGTTCTTC | CASSILAGGNYNEQFF | TRBJ2-1 | TRBV7-2 | few | TRBD2
TGTGCCAGCAGTGCTTCGGGGTCCTACGAGCAGTACTTC | CASSASGSYEQYF | TRBJ2-7 | TRBV12-3/TRBV12-4 | - | -
TGCAGTGCTGAAGGGGTGGCCACAGATACGCAGTATTTT | CSAEGVATDTQYF | TRBJ2-3 | TRBV20-1 | - | -
TGTGCCAGCAGCGCAAGCGGGAGGGCCGATGATGAGCAGTTCTTC | CASSASGRADDEQFF | TRBJ2-1 | TRBV9 | - | TRBD2
TGTGCCAGCAGTGAAAAGGGGAAGGGGGAGACCCAGTACTTC | CASSEKGKGETQYF | TRBJ2-5 | TRBV6-1 | - | -
TGTGCCAGCAGCTTAGCATGGACAGGGGGCGGTTCACCCCTCCACTTT | CASSLAWTGGGSPLHF | TRBJ1-6 | TRBV7-2 | - | TRBD1
TGTGCCAGCTCACCAGGGGCTGGAAACACCATATATTTT | CASSPGAGNTIYF | TRBJ1-3 | TRBV18 | - | -
TGTGCCAGCAGCCCACTCCCGGTCTCAGATACGCAGTATTTT | CASSPLPVSDTQYF | TRBJ2-3 | TRBV7-8 | - | -
TGTGCCAACTCGTACCGGGACAGTCGAAGCGAGCAGTACTTC | CANSYRDSRSEQYF | TRBJ2-7 | TRBV10-3 | - | TRBD1
TGTGCCAGCAGTTCTCGTTTGGTAACAACCAGCACAGATACGCAGTATTTT | CASSSRLVTTSTDTQYF | TRBJ2-3 | TRBV6-6 | few | -
TGTGCCAGCAGCGAAGGACAGGGGACTAACTATGGCTACACCTTC | CASSEGQGTNYGYTF | TRBJ1-2 | TRBV9 | - | TRBD1
TGTGCCACCAGAAGGGACAGGGGGCGGAATCAGCCCCAGCATTTT | CATRRDRGRNQPQHF | TRBJ1-5 | TRBV15 | few | TRBD1
TGTGCCAGCAGACTAGCGGGAGGTCGGGGAGAGACCCAGTACTTC | CASRLAGGRGETQYF | TRBJ2-5 | TRBV11-2 | - | TRBD2
TGTGCCAGCAGCATTACAGCTCTGAACACTGAAGCTTTCTTT | CASSITALNTEAFF | TRBJ1-1 | TRBV7-9 | few | -
TGTGCCAGCAGTTTCCCCCCCCTAAATAGTACAGATACGCAGTATTTT | CASSFPPLNSTDTQYF | TRBJ2-3 | TRBV28 | few | -
TGTGCCAGCAGTGAAACGGAATATGGCTACACCTTC | CASSETEYGYTF | TRBJ1-2 | TRBV2 | - | -
TGCAGTGCTCTGAAGGGTGGGAAGGGCAATGAGCAGTTCTTC | CSALKGGKGNEQFF | TRBJ2-1 | TRBV20-1 | - | -
TGTGCCAGCAGCGTAGCAGGGAATGATGAGCAGTTCTTC | CASSVAGNDEQFF | TRBJ2-1 | TRBV9 | few | -
TGTGCCAGCAGTTCATCCGGGACCCACGAAGGGAATGAGCAGTTCTTC | CASSSSGTHEGNEQFF | TRBJ2-1 | TRBV12-3/TRBV12-4 | - | -
TGCAGTGCTAGCGGGACAGGGTTGTACGAGCAGTACTTC | CSASGTGLYEQYF | TRBJ2-7 | TRBV20-1 | - | TRBD1
TGCGCCAGCAGCCAATTCCGGGACGCCACAGATACGCAGTATTTT | CASSQFRDATDTQYF | TRBJ2-3 | TRBV4-1 | - | -
TGTGCCAGCAGCCGCAGCCCCCTCAGCCACCCCTACAATGAGCAGTTCTTC | CASSRSPLSHPYNEQFF | TRBJ2-1 | TRBV6-2/TRBV6-3 | - | -
TGTGCCAGCCAAGGACAGGGGTACAATGAGCAGTTCTTC | CASQGQGYNEQFF | TRBJ2-1 | TRBV27 | - | TRBD1
TGCGCCAGCAGCCCTGCTGGGGTTCACGAGCAGTACTTC | CASSPAGVHEQYF | TRBJ2-7 | TRBV4-1 | - | -
TGTGCCAGTAGTAAAGGACAGGGGGGTGGGCAAGAGACCCAGTACTTC | CASSKGQGGGQETQYF | TRBJ2-5 | TRBV19 | once | TRBD1
TGTGCCAGCAGTTGGGCGGGAGGCTCGGAGTACAATGAGCAGTTCTTC | CASSWAGGSEYNEQFF | TRBJ2-1 | TRBV28 | - | TRBD2
TGTGCCAGCAGTGAAGCAGGGACAGGGGTTTCACCCCTCCACTTT | CASSEAGTGVSPLHF | TRBJ1-6 | TRBV6-1 | - | TRBD1
TGTGCCAGCAGACTGATCGGGACATCAGCTAGCGGGATCTACAATGAGCAGTTCTTC | CASRLIGTSASGIYNEQFF | TRBJ2-1 | TRBV6-1 | - | TRBD2
TGTGCTAGCAGCTTAAGCAGGGGGCGACAAGAGACCCAGTACTTC | CASSLSRGRQETQYF | TRBJ2-5 | TRBV7-7 | few | TRBD1
TGTGCCAGCAGCTTAGGCCTGGGACAGGGTAGAGGGAGGGCTTTCTTT | CASSLGLGQGRGRAFF | TRBJ1-1 | TRBV7-9 | - | TRBD1
TGTGCCAGCAGTTCTGAGGAGCAGTACTTC | CASSSEEQYF | TRBJ2-4 | TRBV12-3/TRBV12-4 | - | -
TGCAGCGTACTAGCGAGAGATACGCAGTATTTT | CSVLARDTQYF | TRBJ2-3 | TRBV20-1 | - | TRBD2